Listed below are T cell receptor beta chains from one sample, sequenced in a study of neoadjuvant nivolumab and ipilimumab in lung cancer. Repertoires were generated with immunoSEQ multiplex PCR, while TCRdb's copy carries only in-frame clones and drops some. The sample lists some 30,000 clones, over 75% occurring once. The source was peripheral blood, collected after neoadjuvant nivolumab, alone or with ipilimumab, at or shortly before surgery. These receptors were taken from an adult with non-small cell lung cancer. Both conserved end residues are part of each CDR3. The order of the fields is CDR3 protein, CDR3 DNA, D gene, V gene, clone size, J gene. The D gene is left open where the match is weak. Not all rows give a size; the values are once, few, many and, for expanded clones, a class.

CASSEAGETQYF TGTGCCAGCAGTGAAGCTGGAGAGACCCAGTACTTC - TRBV2 - TRBJ2-5
CASSLAQQKAEAFF TGCGCCAGCAGCTTAGCACAGCAAAAGGCTGAAGCTTTCTTT - TRBV5-1 once TRBJ1-1
CASRTGGPGDIQYF TGTGCCAGCAGGACAGGGGGCCCGGGAGACATTCAGTACTTC TRBD1 TRBV6-1 - TRBJ2-4
CAIRRLGSEQYF TGTGCCATCCGACGGTTGGGGTCCGAGCAGTACTTC - TRBV10-3 - TRBJ2-7
CASGSDRNSPLHF TGTGCCAGCGGTTCCGATAGAAATTCACCCCTCCACTTT - TRBV6-4 - TRBJ1-6
CASSRNPGQGISYEQYF TGTGCCAGCAGTCGAAACCCGGGACAGGGGATTTCCTACGAGCAGTACTTC TRBD1 TRBV27 - TRBJ2-7
CASSLQGSYNSPLHF TGTGCCAGCAGCTTGCAGGGCTCCTATAATTCACCCCTCCACTTT - TRBV5-6 - TRBJ1-6
CASSVTDTITYEQYF TGTGCCAGCAGCGTAACGGACACTATCACCTACGAGCAGTACTTC - TRBV9 once TRBJ2-7
CASSLESGGFYGYTF TGTGCCAGCAGCTTAGAGAGCGGGGGATTCTATGGCTACACCTTC - TRBV7-3 - TRBJ1-2
CASSINDSDQPQHF TGTGCCAGTAGTATAAACGACAGTGATCAGCCCCAGCATTTT - TRBV19 once TRBJ1-5
CASSLRGGVQAFF TGTGCCAGCAGCTTGCGTGGGGGGGTACAAGCTTTCTTT - TRBV5-6 - TRBJ1-1
CASSLVEVQETQYF TGTGCCAGCAGCTTGGTAGAGGTCCAAGAGACCCAGTACTTC - TRBV7-8 - TRBJ2-5
CASSWVAGDQETQYF TGTGCCAGCAGTTGGGTAGCGGGGGACCAAGAGACCCAGTACTTC TRBD2 TRBV6-5 - TRBJ2-5
CASSLDWLSNEQYF TGTGCCAGCAGCTTAGATTGGCTGAGTAACGAGCAGTACTTC - TRBV11-1 - TRBJ2-7
CASSLVEAQYF TGTGCCAGCAGCTTAGTTGAGGCGCAGTATTTT - TRBV7-8 - TRBJ2-3
CASRGAAYEQYF TGTGCCAGCCGGGGAGCAGCCTACGAGCAGTACTTC - TRBV2 - TRBJ2-7
CATSPRDRAYGYTF TGTGCCACCAGCCCCCGGGACAGGGCCTATGGCTACACCTTC TRBD1 TRBV15 - TRBJ1-2
CASSLAGLAGTEQYF TGTGCCAGCAGCTTAGCTGGACTAGCGGGTACCGAGCAGTACTTC TRBD2 TRBV11-2 - TRBJ2-7
CASSLAGGFNEQYF TGTGCCAGCAGTCTAGCAGGGGGATTCAACGAGCAGTACTTC TRBD1 TRBV7-9 - TRBJ2-7
CASSLGGVGNTIYF TGTGCCAGCAGTTTGGGGGGCGTTGGAAACACCATATATTTT - TRBV28 - TRBJ1-3
CASSPGGGPLFQETQYF TGTGCCAGCAGCCCCGGCGGTGGGCCCTTATTCCAAGAGACCCAGTACTTC - TRBV11-2 - TRBJ2-5
CASSAQGGAADTQYF TGTGCCAGCAGTGCCCAGGGGGGGGCCGCAGATACGCAGTATTTT - TRBV5-6 - TRBJ2-3
CASSFQPGEEQYF TGTGCCAGCAGCTTTCAACCAGGGGAGGAGCAGTACTTC - TRBV5-6 few TRBJ2-7
CASSPQGRNTEAFF TGTGCCAGCAGTCCACAGGGAAGGAACACTGAAGCTTTCTTT - TRBV6-1 - TRBJ1-1
CASSLGTGRQETQYF TGTGCCAGCAGCCTGGGGACTGGAAGGCAAGAGACCCAGTACTTC - TRBV5-5 - TRBJ2-5
CASSAAGTGGYGYTF TGTGCCAGCAGTGCCGCCGGGACAGGGGGGTATGGCTACACCTTC TRBD1 TRBV6-1 once TRBJ1-2
CASSPRHLDTPYGYTF TGTGCCAGCAGCCCTAGACATCTGGACACACCCTATGGCTACACCTTC - TRBV4-2 - TRBJ1-2
CASSVVRDPLYGYTF TGTGCCAGCAGCGTAGTTAGGGATCCCCTCTATGGCTACACCTTC - TRBV9 once TRBJ1-2
CASSQGTGDGYTF TGCGCCAGCAGCCAAGGGACAGGGGATGGCTACACCTTC TRBD1 TRBV5-1 - TRBJ1-2
CASSLGQVNQPQHF TGTGCCAGCAGCCTGGGACAGGTCAATCAGCCCCAGCATTTT TRBD1 TRBV4-2 - TRBJ1-5
CASSPAGAGPQETQYF TGCGCCAGCAGCCCAGCGGGAGCAGGGCCGCAAGAGACCCAGTACTTC TRBD2 TRBV5-1 - TRBJ2-5
CASSDPGSQGARGTQYF TGTGCCAGCAGTGACCCGGGAAGTCAGGGGGCCAGAGGGACCCAGTACTTC TRBD1 TRBV2 - TRBJ2-5
CASRRTGTGELFF TGTGCCAGCAGACGGACAGGGACCGGGGAGCTGTTTTTT TRBD1 TRBV7-3 - TRBJ2-2
CASSAGLTGSPLHF TGTGCCAGCAGTGCCGGTTTGACGGGTTCACCCCTCCACTTT - TRBV2 - TRBJ1-6
CASRGTGLDGYTF TGTGCCAGCAGGGGGACAGGGTTGGATGGCTACACCTTC TRBD1 TRBV2 few TRBJ1-2
CASSPTGGKTDTQYF TGTGCCAGCAGCCCAACAGGGGGCAAGACAGATACGCAGTATTTT TRBD1 TRBV5-6 - TRBJ2-3
CASSLELNQPQHF TGTGCCAGCAGCTTAGAACTGAATCAGCCCCAGCATTTT - TRBV11-1 - TRBJ1-5
CSGTGTGGWSTEAFF TGCAGCGGTACCGGGACAGGGGGCTGGAGCACTGAAGCTTTCTTT TRBD1 TRBV29-1 - TRBJ1-1
CASSFRRDSYEQYF TGTGCCAGCAGCTTTAGGAGGGACTCCTACGAGCAGTACTTC - TRBV11-2 - TRBJ2-7
CATATGVVEKLFF TGTGCCACCGCGACTGGAGTGGTTGAAAAACTGTTTTTT - TRBV7-8 - TRBJ1-4
CASSGQLANTGELFF TGCGCCAGCAGCGGACAGTTAGCGAACACCGGGGAGCTGTTTTTT - TRBV10-1 - TRBJ2-2
CASGTVGNTIYF TGTGCCAGTGGGACGGTTGGAAACACCATATATTTT - TRBV6-5 - TRBJ1-3
CAISESWTASNQPQHF TGTGCCATCAGTGAGTCGTGGACAGCTAGCAATCAGCCCCAGCATTTT - TRBV10-3 - TRBJ1-5
CASSLGQYRETQYF TGTGCCAGCAGCCTTGGACAGTATCGAGAGACCCAGTACTTC - TRBV6-6 - TRBJ2-5
CASSLNSLETQYF TGTGCCAGCAGCTTAAACAGCTTAGAGACCCAGTACTTC - TRBV7-2 - TRBJ2-5
CSVLTRDIQYF TGCAGCGTCCTTACAAGAGACATTCAGTACTTC - TRBV29-1 - TRBJ2-4
CASSLGGMSLGETQYF TGTGCCAGCAGCTTAGGGGGGATGTCTTTGGGAGAGACCCAGTACTTC - TRBV7-7 - TRBJ2-5
CASTQFTGGNQPQHF TGTGCCAGCACCCAGTTTACAGGCGGCAATCAGCCCCAGCATTTT - TRBV7-9 few TRBJ1-5
CASTPRRLGGYGYTF TGCGCCAGCACCCCCCGCCGCCTTGGTGGGTATGGCTACACCTTC - TRBV10-1 - TRBJ1-2
CASSLGAGEQYF TGTGCCAGCAGCTTAGGGGCGGGCGAGCAGTACTTC - TRBV5-5 - TRBJ2-7
CASSLRDSRSSEAFF TGCGCCAGCAGCCTCCGGGACTCGAGGAGTTCTGAAGCTTTCTTT - TRBV4-1 - TRBJ1-1
CASSYHRVQETQYF TGTGCCAGCAGTTACCACAGGGTTCAAGAGACCCAGTACTTC - TRBV6-5 once TRBJ2-5
CSAQDLTAQHF TGCAGTGCCCAGGACCTGACGGCCCAGCATTTT - TRBV20-1 - TRBJ1-5